Following are 6 T cell receptor beta chains from one sample sequenced in a study of blood T cell repertoires in COVID-19. The table came from immunoSEQ multiplex PCR; TCRdb's copy has only in-frame clones and leaves some out. The sample holds roughly 400,000 clones, over 75% seen once. Sequenced: peripheral blood. All receptors derive from an older woman with COVID-19, enrolled during active disease.

This clone has more than one count but fewer than ten. This chain uses TRBV7-2 with TRBJ2-7, with a weak D call TRBD2 (6 bases). Trimming pared 8 bases from V and 2 bases from J, leaving 16 bases between. CDR1 SGHTA and CDR2 FQGNSA come from the germline V gene. There are 14 residues in the CDR3. CDR3 nucleotides: TGTGCCAGCGCCTACGGGGGATCGGCCTACGAGCAGTACTTC. Amino acid sequence: CASAYGGSAYEQYF. The full variable domain, rest sourced from reference TRBV7-2 and TRBJ2-7, is GAGVSQSPSNKVTEKGKDVELRCDPISGHTALYWYRQSLGQGLEFLIYFQGNSAPDKSGLPSDRFSAERTGGSVSTLTIQRTQQEDSAVYLCASAYGGSAYEQYFGPGTRLTVT.

The chain uses TRBV5-1 and TRBJ1-6; 7 bases match TRBD1. The V gene end was trimmed by 0 bases and the J gene end by 5 bases; junction bases not matched to a gene: 5. Germline V lookup: CDR1 SGHRS, CDR2 YFSETQ. The CDR3 has 16 residues. In DNA form, the CDR3 reads TGCGCCAGCAGCTTGGAAGGGGGCGCCAATAATTCACCCCTCCACTTT. As protein: CASSLEGGANNSPLHF.

This rearrangement joins TRBV5-6 to TRBJ2-7; 7 nucleotides match TRBD1. Losses at the gene ends were 4 bases for V and 4 bases for J; bases not matched to a gene: 11. The V gene's germline CDR1 is SGHDT and CDR2 YYEEEE. The CDR3 consists of 15 residues. Here the CDR3 DNA reads TGTGCCAGCAGCCAGACGGGGACAGCAATTTACGAGCAGTACTTC. Amino acid sequence: CASSQTGTAIYEQYF.

The V and J genes are TRBV9 and TRBJ1-2; 8 nucleotides align to TRBD1. Germline V lookup: CDR1 SGDLS, CDR2 YYNGEE. J lost 3 bases, V lost 4 bases, and 8 bases had no gene match. This CDR3 has 15 residues. The CDR3 spells CASSTLTGVDYGYTF. The DNA of the CDR3 is TGTGCCAGCAGCACTCTGACAGGGGTGGACTATGGCTACACCTTC.

The rearrangement links TRBV7-9 to TRBJ2-2, with D possibly matching TRBD1 (5 bases). Germline assignment: CDR1 SEHNR and CDR2 FQNEAQ (reference sequence). V lost 8 bases, J lost 4 bases, and 11 bases lay in between. There are 13 residues in the CDR3. CDR3 loop: CASEDTTTGELFF. As DNA, the CDR3 is TGTGCCAGCGAGGACACTACCACCGGGGAGCTGTTTTTT.

V is TRBV11-2 and J is TRBJ2-2, with 14 bases that match TRBD2. Trimming took 4 bases from V and 7 from J; bases not matched to a gene: 2. In germline, CDR1 is SGHAT, CDR2 FQNNGV. The CDR3 is 15 amino acids. The CDR3 bases are TGTGCCAGCAGCTCCGGACTAGCGGGGGGCGGGGAGCTGTTTTTT. Translating gives CASSSGLAGGGELFF.